Each of the 21 T cell receptor beta chains below was sequenced from the same sample in a study of beta chain features in type 1 diabetes. All of the isolated RNA was reverse transcribed, so expressed TCRB transcripts were sequenced. Profiled with immunoSEQ multiplex PCR; TCRdb holds only in-frame clones, not every one. Of 900,000 or so clones listed, 17% are singletons. Sequencing used naive CD4+ T cells from blood. The source is a woman aged 18-29 years in good health.

The chain is built from TRBV18 and TRBJ2-1, with unresolved D. The ends were cut back, 6 bases at V and 5 bases at J, with 17 bases in the middle. Per germline, CDR1 KGHSH and CDR2 LQKENI. The CDR3 consists of 15 residues. Written as DNA, the CDR3 is TGTGCCAGCTCGCCGTCCTTGTTGGCTAACAATGAGCAGTTCTTC. This sequence encodes CASSPSLLANNEQFF.

This clone was observed a few times. The chain uses TRBV9 and TRBJ2-3; D is possibly TRBD1 or TRBD2 (5 bases each). Looked up from germline, CDR1 is SGDLS and CDR2 is YYNGEE. The ends were cut back, 0 bases at V and 6 bases at J, with 8 bases in the middle. CDR3 length: 13 amino acids. CDR3 in amino acids: CASSVAGGDTQYF. CDR3 sequence (DNA): TGTGCCAGCAGCGTAGCTGGGGGTGATACGCAGTATTTT.

This clone was detected only a few times. CDR3 residues: CASSQVPGGPLQYF. The CDR3 DNA reads TGCGCCAGCAGCCAAGTTCCGGGAGGGCCGTTGCAGTACTTC. The chain employs TRBV4-3 and TRBJ2-7; 8 positions agree with TRBD2. The V gene's germline CDR1 is LGHNA and CDR2 YSLEER. The V gene end was trimmed by 1 base and the J gene end by 9 bases; junction bases not matched to a gene: 8. This CDR3 has 14 residues.

This clone was seen only a few times. The chain is built from TRBV11-2 and TRBJ2-7; tentatively, D is TRBD1 or TRBD2 (5 bases each). The CDR3 runs to 14 residues. Germline V gives CDR1 SGHAT, CDR2 FQNNGV. The V gene lost 1 base and the J gene lost 4 bases, with 11 bases spanning the gap. DNA for the CDR3: TGTGCCAGCAGCTTAGGGGGAGCAGGGTACGAGCAGTACTTC. It codes for CASSLGGAGYEQYF.

A few counts support this clone. The genes are TRBV5-6 and TRBJ2-5; tentatively, D is TRBD1 (6 bases). Germline V CDR1 and CDR2: SGHDT, YYEEEE. The V end was cut by 2 bases, the J end by 6 bases, with 14 bases between. The CDR3 consists of 14 residues. The CDR3 DNA reads as TGTGCCAGCAGCTTTTATACAGGGTTGCAGACCCAGTACTTC. It encodes CASSFYTGLQTQYF.

There are a few counts of this clone. The V call is TRBV7-2, the J call TRBJ2-2; D gene ambiguous. Germline V gene data show CDR1 as SGHTA and CDR2 as FQGNSA. Trimming left V 6 bases short and J 5 bases short, with 16 bases between. The CDR3 is 15 residues long. CDR3: CASSLTRSSTGELFF. DNA for the CDR3: TGTGCCAGCAGTTTAACGAGGAGTTCGACCGGGGAGCTGTTTTTT.

The chain combines TRBV14 with TRBJ2-3; no clear D gene. CDR1 and CDR2 from the germline V gene are SGHDN and FVKESK. The V end was cut by 4 bases, the J end by 0 bases, with 5 bases between. CDR3 length: 13 residues. DNA for the CDR3: TGTGCCAGCAGCCGGTTGAGCACAGATACGCAGTATTTT. Amino acids: CASSRLSTDTQYF.

This clone was counted only a few times. This rearrangement joins TRBV10-3 to TRBJ2-5; D gene ambiguous. Trimming stripped 1 base from V and 0 bases from J, with 3 bases between. The germline V gene encodes CDR1 ENHRY and CDR2 SYGVKD. The CDR3 has 13 residues. The CDR3 spells CAISELNQETQYF. CDR3 DNA sequence: TGTGCCATCAGTGAGTTAAACCAAGAGACCCAGTACTTC.

The sample holds a few counts of this clone. CDR3 sequence reads: CASSLIWEAGVNTQYF. CDR3 sequence (DNA): TGTGCCAGCAGCTTGATTTGGGAAGCGGGAGTAAATACGCAGTATTTT. The chain combines TRBV5-4 with TRBJ2-3, with 8 bases fitting TRBD2. Germline V CDR1 and CDR2: SGHNT, YYREEE (reference sequence). The trim removed 1 base at V and 7 bases at J, leaving 11 bases unmatched. The CDR3 length is 16 residues.

A single count supports this clone. The chain is built from TRBV4-2 and TRBJ2-7, with TRBD1 matching over 7 bases. V shed 2 bases, J shed 5 bases, and the junction held 3 bases outside the gene matches. There are 13 residues in the CDR3. Per the germline V gene, CDR1 is LGHNA and CDR2 is YNFKEQ. The CDR3 region is CASSQPGQNEQYF. The CDR3 DNA follows: TGTGCCAGCAGCCAACCGGGACAGAACGAGCAGTACTTC.

This clone was detected a few times. This sequence joins TRBV4-2 and TRBJ2-7; TRBD1 is a possible D gene (6 bases). The CDR3 contains 15 residues. V lost 1 base and J lost 3, with 13 bases in between. Germline CDR1 LGHNA, CDR2 YNFKEQ. Here the CDR3 reads CASSQAGTGFYEQYF. In nucleotides, the CDR3 is TGTGCCAGCAGCCAAGCAGGAACAGGGTTCTACGAGCAGTACTTC.

This clone was detected only once. The chain recombines TRBV7-3 with TRBJ2-5, with a tentative D call TRBD2 (5 bases). The CDR3 contains 13 residues. Trimming pared 3 bases from V and 5 bases from J, leaving 10 bases between. The germline gives CDR1 SGHTA, CDR2 FQGTGA. In DNA form, the CDR3 reads TGTGCCAGCAGCTTTACTAGTGGGGAGACCCAGTACTTC. It translates to CASSFTSGETQYF. Variable domain in full (rest from reference TRBV7-3 and TRBJ2-5): GAGVSQTPSNKVTEKGKYVELRCDPISGHTALYWYRQSLGQGPEFLIYFQGTGAADDSGLPNDRFFAVRPEGSVSTLKIQRTERGDSAVYLCASSFTSGETQYFGPGTRLLVL.

This clone was recorded only once. The J gene is TRBJ2-1, the V gene TRBV5-4; the D gene is possibly TRBD2 (5 bases). With 4 bases removed from V and 2 bases from J, the gap between germline ends came to 7 bases. The CDR3 has 13 amino acids. CDR1 SGHNT and CDR2 YYREEE come from the germline V gene (reference sequence). As DNA, the CDR3 is TGTGCCAGCAGCCCTAGCCCCTACAATGAGCAGTTCTTC. Translated, it gives CASSPSPYNEQFF.

The rearrangement joins TRBV25-1 to TRBJ1-3; D perhaps matches TRBD1 (6 bases). Trimming removed 1 base at V and 4 bases at J, with 11 bases between. There are 15 residues in the CDR3. Germline lookup yields CDR1 MGHDK and CDR2 SYGVNS. The CDR3 bases are TGTGCCAGCAGTGAATCGGGGGGGGCAGGAAACACCATATATTTT. Protein product: CASSESGGAGNTIYF.

This CDR3 reads CASSFLQTSGANVLTF. The CDR3 nucleotides are TGTGCCAGCAGCTTTCTACAGACCTCTGGGGCCAACGTCCTGACTTTC. This chain uses TRBV5-6 with TRBJ2-6; D call uncertain. The germline V gene has CDR1 SGHDT and CDR2 YYEEEE. The CDR3 is 16 residues long. The ends were cut back, 2 bases at V and 0 bases at J, with 9 bases in the middle.

V and J are TRBV7-6 and TRBJ2-6; D is tentatively TRBD1 or TRBD2 (5 bases each). Germline loops: CDR1 SGHVS, CDR2 FNYEAQ. The CDR3 sequence is 20 residues long. Trimming shortened V by 0 bases and J by 1 base, and 19 bases separated the two germline ends. CDR3 region: CASSLAFSGRMKSGANVLTF. The CDR3 nucleotides read TGTGCCAGCAGCTTAGCTTTCTCGGGACGGATGAAGTCTGGGGCCAACGTCCTGACTTTC.

This clone was observed a handful of times. This chain joins TRBV6-1 and TRBJ2-7; D possibly matches TRBD1 or TRBD2 (5 bases each). The V and J ends lost 5 bases and 0 bases respectively, with 14 bases between them. Germline CDR1 and CDR2: MNHNS and SASEGT. The CDR3 sequence is 15 residues long. The CDR3 sequence: CASSLRGRTSYEQYF. In DNA, the CDR3 is TGTGCCAGCAGTCTTCGGGGACGGACCTCCTACGAGCAGTACTTC.

This clone has more than one count but fewer than ten. The chain carries TRBV19 and TRBJ1-5; perhaps TRBD1 as D (6 bases). V dropped 5 bases and J dropped 1 base, with 18 bases sitting between them. The germline V gene has CDR1 LNHDA and CDR2 SQIVND (reference sequence). The CDR3 sequence is 17 residues long. As DNA, the CDR3 is TGTGCCAGTAGTGCGCGTCACCAGGGGTTGAGCAATCAGCCCCAGCATTTT. Its protein product is CASSARHQGLSNQPQHF.

The chain recombines TRBV4-1 with TRBJ2-1, with D tentatively TRBD2 (6 bases). Germline loops: CDR1 MGHRA, CDR2 YSYEKL. The V and J ends lost 4 bases and 6 bases respectively, with 16 bases between them. CDR3 length equals 15 residues. The CDR3 coding sequence is TGCGCCAGCAGCCCGGGACTTATTATCGGCAATGAGCAGTTCTTC. Translation gives CASSPGLIIGNEQFF.

The chain uses TRBV6-6 and TRBJ2-1; TRBD1 might be the D (5 bases). The V gene lost 4 bases and the J gene lost 11 bases, with 21 bases spanning the gap. Germline assignment: CDR1 MNHNY and CDR2 SVGAGI (reference sequence). The CDR3 is 15 residues long. In nucleotides, the CDR3 is TGTGCCAGCAGTTTTGGCAGGGCTCCCGATTCGAAGCAGTTCTTC. It is translated as CASSFGRAPDSKQFF.

This clone was counted a few times. V gene TRBV7-2 combines with J gene TRBJ2-5; D is possibly TRBD1 (5 bases). The V end lost 3 bases, the J end lost 0 bases, and 11 bases lay between the germline ends. Germline CDR1 SGHTA, CDR2 FQGNSA. This CDR3 is 15 amino acids long. In DNA form, the CDR3 reads TGTGCCAGCAGCTTCAGTTCGACAGACCAAGAGACCCAGTACTTC. Its translation is CASSFSSTDQETQYF.